The source of this T cell receptor (beta chain) is a study of tumor-infiltrating lymphocytes in primary liver carcinoma. Study-level findings and limits: The overlap of tumor-adjacent and tumor-blood pairs was smaller than that of tumor region pairs.

Regarding this clonotype: The antigen is undetermined. The junction does not match germline at one end; this may be a read error.

This CDR3 is built from 16 residues. Using a constant-region primer together with ProtoScript II reverse transcriptase, TCR beta cDNA was made from around 500 ng of total RNA. Three nested multiplex PCR rounds, a slightly modified ARM-PCR method, built the TCR beta libraries. Investigators reported that the first two PCR rounds, at about 11 cycles each, used TRBV1-TRBV30 forward primers with a C-beta reverse primer. Using its own MiXCR run on the multiplex PCR reads, TCRdb lists one record per CDR3 protein. This sample has roughly 120,000 distinct CDR3 sequences, with 55% to 75% found just once. Between roughly 20 and 33 mg of unsorted bulk tissue served as the source from which RNA and DNA were co-extracted.

This chain connects TRBV12-3 or TRBV12-4 to TRBJ2-3; 9 bases map to TRBD2. Sequencing was carried out using liver tumor tissue from sampling region 3. Subset: tumor region T3, left-lateral pole. The TCR originated in an older woman with primary liver carcinoma and hepatitis B virus infection. The chain's CDR3 is CASTPRLREGTDMQYF. For the CDR3, the DNA is TGTGCCAGCACCCCTCGACTGCGGGAGGGGACTGATATGCAGTATTTT.